The 4 T cell receptor beta chains given below trace back to one sample, sequenced in a study of blood T cell repertoires in COVID-19. Repertoires were generated with immunoSEQ multiplex PCR, while TCRdb's copy carries only in-frame clones and drops some. The sample has roughly 250,000 clones, about 80% seen once. Sequenced: peripheral blood. The receptors come from a person aged 65 to 85 with COVID-19, enrolled during active disease.

The rearrangement joins TRBV27 to TRBJ1-5; a weak D match, TRBD1 (6 bases). Germline CDR1 is MNHEY and CDR2 is SMNVEV (reference sequence). The CDR3 is made up of 14 amino acids. Trimming removed 6 bases from V and 2 bases from J, with 11 bases in between. This CDR3 reads CASSTGQGNQPQHF. The CDR3 DNA is TGTGCCAGCAGCACAGGGCAGGGCAATCAGCCCCAGCATTTT.

V is TRBV5-1 and J is TRBJ1-5; D unresolved. The CDR3 is made up of 13 amino acids. The V gene's germline CDR1 is SGHRS and CDR2 YFSETQ. Trimming shortened V by 4 bases and J by 7 bases, and 12 bases separated the two germline ends. The CDR3 bases are TGCGCCAGCAGCCTTCTAGGTGGGCAGCCCCAGCATTTT. This gives the protein CASSLLGGQPQHF.

The chain combines TRBV24-1 with TRBJ2-3; 7 nucleotides line up with TRBD1. This CDR3 has 17 amino acids. The V and J ends lost 4 bases and 1 base, in that order; junction bases with no gene match: 10. Germline V gene data show CDR1 as KGHDR and CDR2 as SFDVKD. As DNA, the CDR3 is TGTGCCACCAGTGAAGGAGTGTTCGGGACAGGCACAGATACGCAGTATTTT. Translated, it gives CATSEGVFGTGTDTQYF.

V is TRBV5-8 and J is TRBJ1-1; D may be TRBD1 (6 bases). The CDR3 is 18 amino acids. The V end was cut by 3 bases, the J end by 0 bases, with 21 bases between. In germline, CDR1 is SGHTS, CDR2 YDEGEE. The CDR3 sequence is CASSSSGQGFPMNTEAFF. DNA of the CDR3: TGTGCCAGCAGCTCTTCGGGGCAGGGGTTCCCCATGAACACTGAAGCTTTCTTT.